A selection of T cell receptor beta chains follows, all from one sample in a study of cytomegalovirus exposure and HLA in healthy donors. The repertoire was sequenced with immunoSEQ multiplex PCR; TCRdb's copy has only in-frame clones and lacks some. Of about 78,000 clones detected, 80% appear once; the ten largest clones hold about 32%. The sample consisted of PBMCs. These receptors came from a man in his fifties in good health and CMV-seropositive. Each CDR3 is given with its conserved first and last residue. The order of the fields is J gene, clone size, D gene, V gene, CDR3 DNA, CDR3 protein. The D gene is left open where the match is weak. For some rows the clone size is stated as once, few or many, or as a class when expanded; others skip it.

TRBJ2-3	-	-	TRBV6-1	TGTGCCAGACAGGGTTTTAGCTTGGATACGCAGTATTTT	CARQGFSLDTQYF
TRBJ2-1	-	-	TRBV6-5	TGTGCCAGCAGCCGAGGGTCGGATGGGCAGTTCTTC	CASSRGSDGQFF
TRBJ2-1	-	-	TRBV19	TGTGCCAGTAGTATAGCCCCCCTTCCAGGCAGTGAGCAGTTCTTC	CASSIAPLPGSEQFF
TRBJ2-6	-	-	TRBV6-5	TGTGCCAGCGGTTCCTCTGGGGCCAACGGCCTGACTTTC	CASGSSGANGLTF
TRBJ2-7	-	-	TRBV5-4	TGTGCCAGCAGCCGCGCAGGCAACTACGAGCAGTACTTC	CASSRAGNYEQYF
TRBJ1-1	-	-	TRBV6-5	TGTGCCAGCAGTCAAATGAACACTGAAGCTTTCTTT	CASSQMNTEAFF
TRBJ2-6	-	TRBD1	TRBV30	TGTGCCTGGAGTCCAACCTACAGGGGTCACTCTGGGGCCAACGGCCTGACTTTC	CAWSPTYRGHSGANGLTF
TRBJ1-1	-	TRBD1	TRBV6-5	TGTGCCAGCACAAGACAGGGTTTGGAAGCTTTCTTT	CASTRQGLEAFF
TRBJ1-4	-	-	TRBV7-9	TGTGCCAGCAGCTCTGAACAGGGTAACGAAAAACTGTTTTTT	CASSSEQGNEKLFF
TRBJ1-1	-	TRBD1	TRBV2	TGTGCCACCTGGGGGGACAGGGGCCTTTGGAACACTGAAGCTTTCTTT	CATWGDRGLWNTEAFF
TRBJ1-5	-	TRBD1	TRBV29-1	TGCAGCGTTTTGACAGGGGCACGGGGTCAGCCCCAGCATTTT	CSVLTGARGQPQHF
TRBJ2-7	-	-	TRBV6-1	TGTGCCAGCAGTGAAGGGGTAGGCGGTTACTACGAGCAGTACTTC	CASSEGVGGYYEQYF
TRBJ2-7	-	-	TRBV5-4	TGTGCCAGCAGCCCGGGAGCTAGTTTCTACGAGCAGTACTTC	CASSPGASFYEQYF
TRBJ2-2	-	TRBD1	TRBV19	TGTGCCAGTAGTATAAACGGACAGGGGGCCGCCGGGGAGCTGTTTTTT	CASSINGQGAAGELFF
TRBJ2-1	-	TRBD2	TRBV10-3	TGTGCCATCAGTGAGGGCGGGAGATATCCCATCGATGAGCAGTTCTTC	CAISEGGRYPIDEQFF
TRBJ1-3	-	-	TRBV4-1	TGCGCCAGCAGCCAACCAACAGGGAGCTCTGGAAACACCATATATTTT	CASSQPTGSSGNTIYF
TRBJ1-3	-	-	TRBV25-1	TGTGCCAGCAGTGAATGCCCTTGGAGCGCACCAATCTTCGCCACCATATATTTT	CASSECPWSAPIFATIYF
TRBJ2-7	-	TRBD2	TRBV10-3	TGTGCAAGCGGGGATTCAGACTTCACCTACGAGCAGTACTTC	CASGDSDFTYEQYF
TRBJ2-6	-	-	TRBV14	TGTGCCAGCAGCCACCCGAGGGCGGGACAGCATTCTGGGGCCAACGGCCTGACTTTC	CASSHPRAGQHSGANGLTF
TRBJ1-2	-	TRBD1	TRBV7-8	TGTGCCAGCAGCTCGGGACAGAAGATACTTAACTATGGCTACACCTTC	CASSSGQKILNYGYTF
TRBJ2-5	-	TRBD2	TRBV5-1	TGCGCCAGCCGTTACCCGGGAGGGGAGACCCAGTACTTC	CASRYPGGETQYF
TRBJ2-1	-	-	TRBV27	TGTGCCAGCAGTTTGAGCGGAAACAATGAGCAGTTCTTC	CASSLSGNNEQFF
TRBJ2-1	few	-	TRBV7-6	TGTGCCAGCAGGGGGGCGGGGGTAAGCTCCTACAATGAGCAGTTCTTC	CASRGAGVSSYNEQFF
TRBJ2-1	-	-	TRBV5-1	TGCGCCAGCAGCTTAACTGCCGGGAGCTCCTACAATGAGCAGTTCTTC	CASSLTAGSSYNEQFF
TRBJ1-1	-	TRBD1	TRBV5-1	TGCGCCAGCAGCTTGGACAGGGGGTTTAATCTCGGAGCCTTCTTT	CASSLDRGFNLGAFF
TRBJ2-1	-	TRBD2	TRBV7-9	TGTGCCAGCAGCTTATCGGCGGGAGGGCCGGGTGAGCAGTTCTTC	CASSLSAGGPGEQFF
TRBJ2-1	-	TRBD2	TRBV6-5	TGTGCCAGCAGTGCCGGAGGAGCGGGGAGAGGTGAGCAGTTCTTC	CASSAGGAGRGEQFF
TRBJ2-2	-	-	TRBV5-1	TGCGCCAGTAAGGGGCGCTCGGATCCCAACACCGGGGAGCTGTTTTTT	CASKGRSDPNTGELFF
TRBJ1-2	-	TRBD1	TRBV29-1	TGCAGCGTTGGTCTACAGGGGGCGCGAGGCTACACCTTC	CSVGLQGARGYTF
TRBJ2-2	-	TRBD2	TRBV5-1	TGCGCCAGCAGCCAAGGACTAGTTGAGGCCGGGGAGCTGTTTTTT	CASSQGLVEAGELFF
TRBJ2-7	-	TRBD2	TRBV6-5	TGTGCCAGCACGACTAGCGGACGATACGAGCAGTACTTC	CASTTSGRYEQYF
TRBJ1-1	-	TRBD1	TRBV14	TGTGCCAGCAGCCACATTCACAGGGGAACCAGGGCTTTCTTT	CASSHIHRGTRAFF
TRBJ1-2	once	-	TRBV7-9	TGTGCCAGCAGCCTGTCCGGGAACGTGACTTATGGCTACACCTTC	CASSLSGNVTYGYTF
TRBJ2-3	-	TRBD1	TRBV10-1	TGCGCCAGCAGTGATCAAGGGGGCTGGAGCACAGATACGCAGTATTTT	CASSDQGGWSTDTQYF
TRBJ2-2	-	TRBD2	TRBV7-9	TGTGCCAGCAGCTCTAGCGGGAGGACCGGGGAGCTGTTTTTT	CASSSSGRTGELFF
TRBJ2-1	-	-	TRBV15	TGTGCCACCAGCACCTACTTAACCGGGCGGGACCCTAATGAGCAGTTCTTC	CATSTYLTGRDPNEQFF
TRBJ2-1	few	TRBD2	TRBV10-3	TGTGCCTCCGCCCTTGAAACGACGGGAGGTGGGAATGAGCAGTTCTTC	CASALETTGGGNEQFF
TRBJ2-7	-	TRBD1	TRBV5-1	TGCGCCAGCAGCTTGGCTGGTGGGACAGAGCGTTACGAGCAGTACTTC	CASSLAGGTERYEQYF
TRBJ2-1	-	-	TRBV7-9	TGTGCCAGCAGAGCCGGGACTTCACCTTCGAATGAGCAGTTCTTC	CASRAGTSPSNEQFF
TRBJ1-1	-	TRBD1	TRBV2	TGTGCCAGCGGCGACGCAGGGGGGAGTGCTGAAGCTTTCTTT	CASGDAGGSAEAFF
TRBJ2-1	few	-	TRBV30	TGTGCCTGGAGCGTACAGGCTGAGCAGTTCTTC	CAWSVQAEQFF
TRBJ2-7	-	-	TRBV7-2	TGTGCCAGCAGCTTAGTTATGTACGAGCAGTACTTC	CASSLVMYEQYF
TRBJ2-3	-	-	TRBV5-4	TGTGCCAGCAGCCAAACTCGGAGCACAGATACGCAGTATTTT	CASSQTRSTDTQYF
TRBJ1-4	-	TRBD1	TRBV5-4	TGTGCCAGCAGCCCCGACAGGGAAGATGAAAAACTGTTTTTT	CASSPDREDEKLFF
TRBJ2-7	-	TRBD2	TRBV4-3	TGCGCCAGCAGCCAAGATTCTAGCGGGAGGTACGAGCAGTACTTC	CASSQDSSGRYEQYF
TRBJ1-2	-	-	TRBV19	TGTGCCAGTAGGCTCCAAAAGAGTAACTATGGCTACACCTTC	CASRLQKSNYGYTF
TRBJ1-1	-	-	TRBV9	TGTGCCAGCAGCTTATCGCAGGTCCACACTGAAGCTTTCTTT	CASSLSQVHTEAFF
TRBJ2-5	-	TRBD2	TRBV30	TGTGCCTGGAGTGTGGGACTAGCGGGAGTAGGGGAGACCCAGTACTTC	CAWSVGLAGVGETQYF